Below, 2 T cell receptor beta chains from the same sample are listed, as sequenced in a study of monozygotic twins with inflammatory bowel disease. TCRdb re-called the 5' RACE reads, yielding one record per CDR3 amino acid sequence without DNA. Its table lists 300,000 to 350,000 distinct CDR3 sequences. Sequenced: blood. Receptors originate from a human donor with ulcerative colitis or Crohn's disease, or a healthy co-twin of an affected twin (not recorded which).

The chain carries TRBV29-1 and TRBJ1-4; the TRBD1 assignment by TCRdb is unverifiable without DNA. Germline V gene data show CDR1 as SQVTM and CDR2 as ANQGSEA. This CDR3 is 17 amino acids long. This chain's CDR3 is CSVALPGQGAIGEKLFF.

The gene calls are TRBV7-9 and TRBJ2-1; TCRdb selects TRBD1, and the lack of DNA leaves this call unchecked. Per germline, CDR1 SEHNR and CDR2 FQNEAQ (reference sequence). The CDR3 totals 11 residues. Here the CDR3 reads CASQGRNEQFF. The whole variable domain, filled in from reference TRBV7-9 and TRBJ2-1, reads DTGVSQNPRHKITKRGQNVTFRCDPISEHNRLYWYRQTLGQGPEFLTYFQNEAQLEKSRLLSDRFSAERPKGSFSTLEIQRTEQGDSAMYLCASQGRNEQFFGPGTRLTVL.